The source of this TCR beta chain is a study of PD-L1 blockade in urothelial cancer. Germline assignment: CDR1 PRHDT and CDR2 FYEKMQ (reference sequence). The germline V and J ends were trimmed by 3 bases and 2 bases, with 7 bases remaining between them. There are 14 residues in the CDR3. TCRdb's copy holds only in-frame clones and misses some; the assay was immunoSEQ multiplex PCR. The sample lists about 81,000 clones; more than 85% were seen once. The TCR sequence derives from a man between 60 and 75 years old with urothelial cancer. The sample in question was PBMCs, obtained around atezolizumab (anti-PD-L1) treatment. The chain links TRBV13 to TRBJ2-2, with D perhaps TRBD1 (6 bases). In DNA form, the CDR3 reads TGTGCCAGCAGCTTGGACAGAAACACCGGGGAGCTGTTTTTT. Encoded protein: CASSLDRNTGELFF.